This section outlines one T cell receptor (beta chain) sequence together with its context. Its antigen is undetermined. These data are taken from a study of lymphopenia after photon versus proton radiotherapy. Trimming left V 4 bases short and J 2 bases short, with 8 bases between. Germline lookup yields CDR1 LNHDA and CDR2 SQIVND (reference sequence). The CDR3 consists of 13 residues. Sequencing was performed with immunoSEQ multiplex PCR; in TCRdb, only in-frame clones are kept and a portion is missing. The sample records roughly 49,000 clones, 92% being singletons. Study-level results: Post-nadir TCR diversity decline inversely tracked overall survival among those who died. Relative stability marked proton patients; photon patients lost diversity and naive cells. Only patients who died were analyzed for survival; proton advantage is unproven.

The receptor was isolated from a woman aged 40-49 years with cholangiocarcinoma. V and J are TRBV19 and TRBJ1-1, with D perhaps TRBD1 (6 bases). The specimen comprised peripheral blood, sampled from a patient treated with photon-based radiotherapy. Here the CDR3 reads CASSTRGNTEAFF. CDR3 in DNA: TGTGCCAGTAGTACCAGGGGTAACACTGAAGCTTTCTTT.